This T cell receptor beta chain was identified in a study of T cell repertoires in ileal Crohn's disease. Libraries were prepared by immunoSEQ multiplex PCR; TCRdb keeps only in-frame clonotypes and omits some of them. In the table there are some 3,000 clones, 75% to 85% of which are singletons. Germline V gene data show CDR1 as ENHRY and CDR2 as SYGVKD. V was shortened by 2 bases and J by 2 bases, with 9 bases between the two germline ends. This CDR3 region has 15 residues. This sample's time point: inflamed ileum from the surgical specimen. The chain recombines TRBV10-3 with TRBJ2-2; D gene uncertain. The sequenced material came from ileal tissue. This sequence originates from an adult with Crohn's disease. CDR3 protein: CAISEGRLNTGELFF. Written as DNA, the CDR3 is TGTGCCATCAGTGAGGGCCGGTTAAACACCGGGGAGCTGTTTTTT.